This T cell receptor beta chain was captured in a study of regulatory T cells in long-lasting Graves disease. The length of the CDR3 is 13 residues. CDR1 is KGHSH, CDR2 LQKENI, per germline. V was cut by 3 bases and J by 4 bases, with 8 bases left in between. Libraries of TCR beta came from iRepertoire HTBI primers plus Arm-PCR of CDR3 regions. From the multiplex PCR reads, TCRdb called clonotypes with MiXCR, one entry per CDR3 protein. The sample holds roughly 400,000 distinct CDR3 sequences, less than 25% seen once. This clonotype was seen more than once but under ten times. Time point meaning: persistent/refractory GD, antithyroid drugs over 5 years with positive TRAb. Extracted RNA from PBMCs served as the source of the TCR library.

The sequence was collected from a female donor with Graves disease. The starting material was peripheral blood mononuclear cells (PBMCs), obtained when the disease was refractory, from a patient treated with antithyroid drugs. The chain is built from TRBV18 and TRBJ2-3; unclear D gene. This chain's CDR3 is CASSPLMSDTQYF. CDR3 DNA sequence: TGTGCCAGCTCACCTCTAATGTCAGATACGCAGTATTTT.